The 8 T cell receptor beta chains presented below share a single source sample, sequenced in a study of tumor-infiltrating lymphocytes in primary liver carcinoma. In addition to blood RNA drawn from unsorted whole blood, germline DNA was extracted. Making TCR beta cDNA involved approximately 0.5 ug total RNA and a constant-region primer. Generation of the TCR beta libraries relied on three nested multiplex PCR rounds using slightly modified ARM-PCR. Each of the first two PCR rounds ran roughly 9 cycles with TRBV1-TRBV30 forward and C-beta reverse primers. TCRdb re-called the multiplex PCR reads with MiXCR, one entry per CDR3 protein. The sample shows about 310,000 distinct CDR3 sequences, around three fifths of them seen only once. Sequencing was done on a sample of peripheral blood. These receptors originate from a woman aged 25 to 39 with primary liver carcinoma and hepatitis B virus infection.

As regards this clonotype: The junction does not match germline at one end; this may be a read error. This chain joins TRBV11-3 and TRBJ2-1, with D maybe TRBD2 (6 bases). In germline, CDR1 is SGHNT, CDR2 YENEEA. This CDR3 is built from 15 residues. CDR3 protein: CAGSSFAGRGNEHFF. CDR3 sequence (DNA): TGTGCCGGCAGCTCCTTTGCGGGGCGGGGTAATGAGCATTTCTTC.

The chain joins TRBV12-3 or TRBV12-4 to TRBJ2-1; no definite D call. Trimming stripped 7 bases from V and 2 bases from J, with 15 bases between. The CDR3 covers 15 residues. CDR3 loop: CASTGYRSPYNEQFF. CDR3 nucleotide sequence: TGTGCCAGCACCGGCTATAGGAGCCCCTACAATGAGCAGTTCTTC.

As concerns this clonotype: A single base separates this from a much larger clone, so it may be a read error. This sequence joins TRBV4-1 and TRBJ2-7; maybe TRBD2 (5 bases). This CDR3 is 12 amino acids long. Germline CDR1 is MGHRA and CDR2 is YSYEKL. The CDR3 region has the DNA TGCGCCTGCAGTCAGCCCCGGGGTGAGCAGTACTTC. Translation gives CACSQPRGEQYF.

The rearrangement joins TRBV18 to TRBJ2-7, with D perhaps matching TRBD1 (7 bases). Germline CDR1 reads KGHSH; CDR2 reads LQKENI. The CDR3 extends over 14 amino acids. The V end was cut by 3 bases, the J end by 7 bases, with 16 bases between. CDR3 protein: CASSPARGEREQYF. Here the CDR3 DNA reads TGTGCCAGCTCACCTGCCAGGGGGGAAAGGGAGCAGTACTTC.

V and J are TRBV6-2 or TRBV6-3 and TRBJ2-2, with D possibly being TRBD2 (6 bases). Germline V CDR1 and CDR2: MNHEY, SVGEGT. Trimming removed 4 bases from V and 6 bases from J, with 15 bases in between. This CDR3 contains 15 residues. CDR3 residues: CASSWSRGGAGELFF. The CDR3 DNA follows: TGTGCCAGCAGTTGGTCCCGGGGAGGCGCCGGGGAGCTGTTTTTT.

A few counts support this clonotype. The V call is TRBV6-6, the J call TRBJ2-1; tentative D call: TRBD2 (5 bases). The germline CDR1 and CDR2 sequences are MNHNY and SVGAGI (reference sequence). V shed 8 bases and J shed 9 bases, with 17 bases lying between them. The CDR3 has 13 amino acids. Here the CDR3 reads CASRDGIRGEQFF. The CDR3 DNA sequence: TGTGCCAGCCGCGACGGGATCCGGGGTGAGCAGTTCTTC.

This clonotype was picked up a small number of times. V gene TRBV7-9 combines with J gene TRBJ2-1, with D maybe TRBD2 (6 bases). V lost 8 bases to trimming and J lost 4 bases, with 18 bases between them. Germline-derived CDR1 and CDR2 are SEHNR and FQNEAQ (reference sequence). CDR3 size: 15 residues. For the CDR3, the DNA is TGTGCCAGCGCCCCGAATCGGGGGTTATACAATGAGCAGTTCTTC. It is translated as CASAPNRGLYNEQFF. The variable domain in full, with the rest retrieved from reference TRBV7-9 and TRBJ2-1, is DTGVSQNPRHKITKRGQNVTFRCDPISEHNRLYWYRQTLGQGPEFLTYFQNEAQLEKSRLLSDRFSAERPKGSFSTLEIQRTEQGDSAMYLCASAPNRGLYNEQFFGPGTRLTVL.

This clonotype was recorded at least ten times. The chain is built from TRBV6-2 or TRBV6-3 and TRBJ2-5, with D unresolved. Per the germline V gene, CDR1 is MNHEY and CDR2 is SVGEGT. CDR3 length equals 13 residues. The V end was cut by 6 bases, the J end by 3 bases, with 11 bases between. The DNA for the CDR3 is TGTGCCAGCAGCTCCATGGAAGAAGAGACCCAGTACTTC. As protein: CASSSMEEETQYF.